The 24 T cell receptor beta chains presented below share a single source sample, sequenced in a study of beta chain features in type 1 diabetes. cDNA synthesis used the whole RNA isolate, giving expressed TCRB sequences. Assay used: immunoSEQ multiplex PCR; TCRdb lists only in-frame clones, some missing. Of about 130,000 clones detected, around a tenth appear once; the ten largest clones hold around 0.63%. Sequences were obtained from central memory CD4+ T cells from blood. The source is a man younger than 30 in good health.

Only a few counts were recorded for this clone. This chain links TRBV10-3 with TRBJ2-3, with 11 positions matching TRBD2. This CDR3 has 18 residues. Germline V CDR1 and CDR2: ENHRY, SYGVKD. Trimming at V came to 4 bases and at J to 1 base, leaving 10 bases not matched to a gene. The CDR3 spells CAISGPYTSGGRTDTQYF. In DNA form, the CDR3 reads TGTGCCATCAGTGGTCCCTATACTAGCGGGGGACGCACAGATACGCAGTATTTT.

This clone has more than one count but fewer than ten. The chain links TRBV7-2 to TRBJ1-6; 9 nucleotides agree with TRBD1. The germline V gene encodes CDR1 SGHTA and CDR2 FQGNSA. Trimming at V came to 2 bases and at J to 8 bases, leaving 1 base not matched to a gene. The length of the CDR3 is 14 residues. The CDR3 region is CASSLRQGDSPLHF. CDR3 nucleotide sequence: TGTGCCAGCAGCTTAAGACAGGGGGATTCACCCCTCCACTTT.

The chain links TRBV5-6 to TRBJ2-7, with 9 bases fitting TRBD1. The V gene end was trimmed by 6 bases and the J gene end by 0 bases; junction bases not matched to a gene: 4. The length of the CDR3 is 14 residues. CDR1 is SGHDT, CDR2 YYEEEE, per germline. The CDR3 sequence is CASTPTGGSYEQYF. The CDR3 bases are TGTGCCAGCACCCCGACAGGGGGCTCCTACGAGCAGTACTTC. Together with reference TRBV5-6 and TRBJ2-7, the CDR3 gives the full variable domain: DAGVTQSPTHLIKTRGQQVTLRCSPKSGHDTVSWYQQALGQGPQFIFQYYEEEERQRGNFPDRFSGHQFPNYSSELNVNALLLGDSALYLCASTPTGGSYEQYFGPGTRLTVT.

This clone came up a few times. The chain combines TRBV25-1 with TRBJ2-5, with TRBD2 matching over 10 bases. Germline V gene data show CDR1 as MGHDK and CDR2 as SYGVNS. The CDR3 extends over 15 amino acids. Trimming took 6 bases from V and 1 from J; bases not matched to a gene: 5. CDR3 amino acids: CASSRLAGLQETQYF. The CDR3 bases are TGTGCCAGCAGCAGACTAGCGGGTCTCCAAGAGACCCAGTACTTC.

This clone was seen only a few times. The rearrangement links TRBV29-1 to TRBJ2-7, with 11 nucleotides matching TRBD1. This CDR3 contains 14 residues. Germline values: CDR1 SQVTM, CDR2 ANQGSEA. Unmatched junction bases numbered 7, after V lost 6 bases and J lost 3 bases. The CDR3 here is CSVGQGAFNYEQYF. The DNA of the CDR3 is TGCAGCGTAGGACAGGGGGCATTTAACTACGAGCAGTACTTC.

This clone was counted a few times. The chain joins TRBV7-2 to TRBJ2-7; 10 bases are a match to TRBD1. Losses at the gene ends were 5 bases for V and 3 bases for J; bases not matched to a gene: 7. The CDR3 is made up of 15 amino acids. Looked up from germline, CDR1 is SGHTA and CDR2 is FQGNSA. CDR3 nucleotide sequence: TGTGCCAGCAGCCAAGACAGGGGGCGAATCTACGAGCAGTACTTC. It codes for CASSQDRGRIYEQYF. Looking up the rest from reference TRBV7-2 and TRBJ2-7 gives the full variable domain: GAGVSQSPSNKVTEKGKDVELRCDPISGHTALYWYRQSLGQGLEFLIYFQGNSAPDKSGLPSDRFSAERTGGSVSTLTIQRTQQEDSAVYLCASSQDRGRIYEQYFGPGTRLTVT.

This clone has more than one count but fewer than ten. This rearrangement joins TRBV11-2 to TRBJ2-1; no reliable D call. The V end lost 3 bases, the J end lost 0 bases, and 9 bases lay between the germline ends. Per the germline V gene, CDR1 is SGHAT and CDR2 is FQNNGV. This CDR3 is 15 amino acids long. This CDR3 reads CASSFQAPSYNEQFF. The CDR3 nucleotides read TGTGCCAGCAGCTTTCAGGCGCCCTCCTACAATGAGCAGTTCTTC.

The V and J genes are TRBV6-5 and TRBJ2-4; D unresolved. The CDR3 loop spans 13 amino acids. Germline V CDR1 and CDR2: MNHEY, SVGAGI. V gave up 5 bases and J gave up 6 bases, with 11 bases separating them. CDR3 coding DNA: TGTGCCAGCAGTGGGCCCGGTGGAAACATTCAGTACTTC. It yields the protein CASSGPGGNIQYF.

This clone has more than one count but fewer than ten. This sample includes further DNA sequences coding for the same CDR3. This rearrangement joins TRBV18 to TRBJ1-5, with 7 bases fitting TRBD1. Trimming at V came to 5 bases and at J to 0 bases, leaving 4 bases not matched to a gene. CDR1 and CDR2 from the germline V gene are KGHSH and LQKENI. The CDR3 extends over 15 amino acids. As DNA, the CDR3 is TGTGCCAGCTCATTAACAGGGGATAGCAATCAGCCCCAGCATTTT. This encodes CASSLTGDSNQPQHF.

This clone was found a few times. Here the CDR3 DNA reads TGTGCCAGCAGCTTAATGGCGGGGGGCCCCCATGAAGCTTTCTTT. This encodes CASSLMAGGPHEAFF. This sequence joins TRBV11-2 and TRBJ1-1; weak D call: TRBD1 (6 bases). The CDR3 totals 15 residues. V lost 2 bases and J 7 bases, leaving 17 bases between the germline ends. Looked up from germline, CDR1 is SGHAT and CDR2 is FQNNGV.

This clone has only a few counts. The chain combines TRBV11-1 with TRBJ2-7; D possibly corresponds to TRBD1 (6 bases). The CDR3 sequence is 15 residues long. V was trimmed by 2 bases and J by 4 bases, leaving 15 bases between them. Germline-derived CDR1 and CDR2 are SGHAT and FQDESV (reference sequence). Here the CDR3 reads CASSLPGERSYEQYF. CDR3 DNA sequence: TGTGCCAGCAGCTTACCAGGGGAACGGTCTTACGAGCAGTACTTC.

This sequence joins TRBV5-6 and TRBJ1-1; D perhaps matches TRBD1 (6 bases). Trimming left V 4 bases short and J 1 base short, with 14 bases between. The CDR3 loop spans 15 amino acids. Looked up from germline, CDR1 is SGHDT and CDR2 is YYEEEE. CDR3 amino acids: CASSAETGGNTEAFF. CDR3 DNA sequence: TGTGCCAGCAGCGCTGAGACAGGAGGGAACACTGAAGCTTTCTTT.

The chain has TRBV7-9 and TRBJ2-2, with 7 bases matching TRBD1. Germline CDR1 is SEHNR and CDR2 is FQNEAQ (reference sequence). The J segment lost 0 bases and the V segment lost 5 bases, leaving 3 bases of the junction unmatched. The CDR3 has 15 amino acids. As DNA, the CDR3 is TGTGCCAGCAGCCATCAGGGGGCGAACACCGGGGAGCTGTTTTTT. This translates into CASSHQGANTGELFF.

The chain combines TRBV4-1 with TRBJ1-2; 9 bases are shared with TRBD1. V shed 3 bases and J 2 bases; nucleotides not matched to a gene: 10. CDR1 MGHRA and CDR2 YSYEKL come from the germline V gene. The CDR3 has 17 amino acids. CDR3 in amino acids: CASSQPNVGQGNYGYTF. CDR3 nucleotide sequence: TGCGCCAGCAGCCAGCCAAATGTGGGACAGGGAAACTATGGCTACACCTTC.

The sample holds many counts of this clone. V usage is TRBV7-2 and J usage is TRBJ2-3; 12 bases are a match to TRBD2. Unmatched junction bases numbered 3, after V lost 4 bases and J lost 1 base. Germline loops: CDR1 SGHTA, CDR2 FQGNSA. The CDR3 has 16 amino acids. This CDR3 is CASSSASGGGTDTQYF. In nucleotides, the CDR3 is TGTGCCAGCAGCTCAGCTAGCGGGGGGGGCACAGATACGCAGTATTTT.

The table lists this clone with many counts. The gene calls are TRBV10-3 and TRBJ1-6; weak D call: TRBD1 (6 bases). Deletions cut 7 bases from V and 7 bases from J, with 14 bases between. Germline V gives CDR1 ENHRY, CDR2 SYGVKD. The CDR3 contains 14 residues. CDR3 DNA sequence: TGTGCCATCACCCACTCGGACAGAAATTCACCCCTCCACTTT. Translated: CAITHSDRNSPLHF.

This chain uses TRBV6-4 with TRBJ2-3; 11 bases line up with TRBD2. The germline V gene has CDR1 MRHNA and CDR2 SNTAGT. Germline trimming cut 3 bases from V and 1 base from J; bases unmatched to any gene: 3. This CDR3 comprises 16 residues. CDR3 sequence: CASSESTSGGTDTQYF. CDR3 nucleotides: TGTGCCAGCAGTGAGTCGACTAGCGGGGGCACAGATACGCAGTATTTT.

This clone has more than one count but fewer than ten. This chain connects TRBV6-1 to TRBJ2-7, with D unresolved. The V gene lost 2 bases and the J gene lost 9 bases, with 11 bases spanning the gap. CDR3 length equals 12 residues. In germline, CDR1 is MNHNS, CDR2 SASEGT. The DNA for the CDR3 is TGTGCCAGCAGTGAACCCTCGAGTTGGCAGTACTTC. Amino acids: CASSEPSSWQYF.

The chain combines TRBV7-6 with TRBJ1-5; the D is unclear. Germline lookup yields CDR1 SGHVS and CDR2 FNYEAQ. The CDR3 is 16 amino acids. V was cut by 3 bases and J by 0 bases, with 12 bases left in between. This CDR3 is CASSLYPGNSNQPQHF. The CDR3 coding sequence is TGTGCCAGCAGCTTGTATCCCGGGAATAGCAATCAGCCCCAGCATTTT.

This clone was found a few times. The V and J genes are TRBV6-1 and TRBJ2-2, with a possible D match to TRBD2 (5 bases). The germline gives CDR1 MNHNS, CDR2 SASEGT. CDR3 length: 11 amino acids. The V and J ends lost 5 bases and 9 bases respectively, with 7 bases between them. This CDR3 is CASSSGRELFF. CDR3 sequence (DNA): TGTGCCAGCAGTTCGGGGAGGGAGCTGTTTTTT.

This clone was observed a few times. The chain joins TRBV5-4 to TRBJ2-3, with 8 bases matching TRBD1. CDR1 is SGHNT, CDR2 YYREEE, per germline (reference sequence). The CDR3 contains 16 residues. V trimming: 0 bases; J trimming: 2 bases; junction bases outside the gene matches: 5. CDR3 in DNA: TGTGCCAGCAGCTTGGCCGGGACAGGAAACACAGATACGCAGTATTTT. Its protein is CASSLAGTGNTDTQYF.

The chain joins TRBV18 to TRBJ2-3; maybe TRBD1 (5 bases). CDR1 KGHSH and CDR2 LQKENI come from the germline V gene. The CDR3 consists of 13 residues. Trimming cost V 6 bases and J 4 bases, with 11 bases left between them. CDR3 coding DNA: TGTGCCAGCTCTCTCCAGGGTGCAGATACGCAGTATTTT. It is translated as CASSLQGADTQYF.

This clone was observed a handful of times. The chain uses TRBV19 and TRBJ1-6; TRBD1 matches 10 bases. Germline lookup yields CDR1 LNHDA and CDR2 SQIVND (reference sequence). CDR3 length equals 15 residues. J lost 7 bases, V lost 6 bases, and 6 bases had no gene match. The DNA for the CDR3 is TGTGCCAGTAGGACAGGGGGCCTGGACAATTCACCCCTCCACTTT. Its protein is CASRTGGLDNSPLHF.

This clone has a handful of counts. The identical CDR3 is also encoded by other nucleotide sequences in the sample. J is TRBJ2-6 and V is TRBV7-9; unclear D gene. Per the germline V gene, CDR1 is SEHNR and CDR2 is FQNEAQ (reference sequence). The V gene lost 3 bases and the J gene lost 1 base, with 4 bases spanning the gap. CDR3 length: 14 residues. CDR3 in amino acids: CASSFLSGANVLTF. Written as DNA, the CDR3 is TGTGCCAGCAGCTTTTTATCTGGGGCCAACGTCCTGACTTTC.